This T cell receptor (beta chain) was found in a study of T cell responses to AZD1222 COVID-19 vaccine. This clone appeared a single time. Some clones are missing from TCRdb's copy, which holds only in-frame ones; the method was immunoSEQ multiplex PCR. The sample has roughly 120,000 clones, around 90% seen once. J lost 2 bases, V lost 0 bases, and 10 bases had no gene match. CDR1 SGDLS and CDR2 YYNGEE come from the germline V gene. The CDR3 totals 18 residues. The chain recombines TRBV9 with TRBJ2-3, with 9 bases that match TRBD2. Sequenced material: peripheral blood, taken on day 0 of AZD1222 vaccination. This clonotype was sampled from an adult in good health. In nucleotides, the CDR3 is TGTGCCAGCAGCGTAGGACGGGGTAGCGGGGGAGACACAGATACGCAGTATTTT. The encoded protein is CASSVGRGSGGDTDTQYF.